The 14 T cell receptor beta chains presented below share a single source sample, sequenced in a study of T cells in Graves' hyperthyroidism and ophthalmopathy. The CDR3 regions of TCR beta were amplified from RNA transcripts. The primer set for the first-round RT-PCR of the TCR CDR3 was HTBI. TCRdb reanalysed the multiplex PCR reads using MiXCR and keeps one entry per CDR3 protein. Of over 500,000 distinct CDR3 sequences listed, 12% to 15% are singletons. The sequencing input was blood. Receptors originate from a woman between 40 and 50 years old with Graves' hyperthyroidism.

This clonotype was detected a few times. The chain recombines TRBV6-2 or TRBV6-3 with TRBJ1-4; D unresolved. The germline V gene encodes CDR1 MNHEY and CDR2 SVGEGT. With 6 bases removed from V and 9 bases from J, the gap between germline ends came to 11 bases. CDR3 length: 12 amino acids. Written as DNA, the CDR3 is TGTGCCAGCAGCCAACAAGACCAAAAACTGTTTTTT. This sequence encodes CASSQQDQKLFF.

This clonotype has ten or more counts. The chain links TRBV10-3 to TRBJ1-4; D unclear. The CDR3 sequence is 13 residues long. From germline, CDR1 is ENHRY and CDR2 SYGVKD. V lost 6 bases and J 5 bases, leaving 10 bases between the germline ends. The CDR3 DNA follows: TGTGCCATCAGCGACAAGAGGAATGAAAAACTGTTTTTT. Translated, it gives CAISDKRNEKLFF.

This clonotype has ten or more counts. J is TRBJ2-7 and V is TRBV7-2, with D unresolved. The germline CDR1 and CDR2 sequences are SGHTA and FQGNSA. The germline V and J ends were trimmed by 2 bases and 4 bases, with 12 bases remaining between them. The CDR3 is made up of 14 amino acids. The DNA of the CDR3 is TGTGCCAGCAGCTTAAATGGGGTCTATTACGAGCAGTACTTC. It is translated as CASSLNGVYYEQYF.

This clonotype was recorded at least ten times. CDR3 region: CASSLASYSEYEQYF. CDR3 DNA sequence: TGTGCCAGCAGTTTAGCGTCATACTCAGAGTACGAGCAGTACTTC. The chain couples TRBV28 to TRBJ2-7; D ambiguous. V lost 2 bases and J lost 4, with 15 bases in between. This CDR3 spans 15 amino acids. Per the germline V gene, CDR1 is MDHEN and CDR2 is SYDVKM.

V is TRBV28 and J is TRBJ2-7; no clear D. Deletions cut 7 bases from V and 4 bases from J, with 14 bases between. Looked up from germline, CDR1 is MDHEN and CDR2 is SYDVKM. The CDR3 length is 13 residues. In DNA, the CDR3 is TGTGCCAGCATGGGCGGCCCTCTGTACGAGCAGTACTTC. It specifies CASMGGPLYEQYF.

This clonotype was seen ten or more times. CDR3 region: CSAPPAVEQFF. The CDR3 nucleotides are TGCAGTGCCCCGCCGGCGGTTGAGCAGTTCTTC. The gene calls are TRBV20-1 and TRBJ2-1; D uncertain. V dropped 6 bases and J dropped 9 bases, with 12 bases sitting between them. This CDR3 is 11 amino acids long. The germline V gene encodes CDR1 DFQATT and CDR2 SNEGSKA (reference sequence).

In this sample, this clonotype turned up many times. The chain joins TRBV12-3 or TRBV12-4 to TRBJ2-6; 9 nucleotides line up with TRBD1. There are 17 residues in the CDR3. V was clipped by 5 bases and J by 2 bases; unmatched bases: 7. In DNA form, the CDR3 reads TGTGCCAGCAGTACCGGGACAGGGTTAACTGGGGCCAACGTCCTGACTTTC. It yields the protein CASSTGTGLTGANVLTF.

There are many counts of this clonotype. The chain carries TRBV7-2 and TRBJ2-7; possible D gene TRBD1, 6 bases. CDR3 length: 14 residues. CDR1 is SGHTA and CDR2 is FQGNSA in the germline V gene. V was shortened by 1 base and J by 3 bases, with 10 bases between the two germline ends. The CDR3 loop is CASSLERTVYEQYF. The CDR3 nucleotides are TGTGCCAGCAGCTTAGAAAGGACAGTCTACGAGCAGTACTTC.

Many counts were recorded for this clonotype. The CDR3 sequence is CASSLRALETQYF. CDR3 sequence (DNA): TGTGCCAGCAGCTTACGAGCTTTAGAGACCCAGTACTTC. V and J are TRBV11-1 and TRBJ2-5; D unclear. Germline V gene sequence: CDR1 SGHAT, CDR2 FQDESV (reference sequence). The CDR3 has 13 amino acids. Trimming left V 2 bases short and J 4 bases short, with 8 bases between.

The chain joins TRBV5-1 to TRBJ2-2, with 12 bases aligning to TRBD2. The junction had 5 bases not matched to a gene; V was cut back by 4 bases and J by 1 base. The CDR3 contains 17 residues. Germline CDR1 is SGHRS and CDR2 is YFSETQ. The CDR3 spells CASSRGLAGKNTGELFF. CDR3 nucleotides: TGCGCCAGCAGCCGAGGACTAGCGGGGAAGAACACCGGGGAGCTGTTTTTT.

The J gene is TRBJ2-1, the V gene TRBV6-2 or TRBV6-3, with 10 bases aligning to TRBD2. CDR1 and CDR2 (germline): MNHEY, SVGEGT. The CDR3 has 15 residues. V lost 1 base and J lost 12; bases outside the gene matches: 9. The DNA of the CDR3 is TGTGCCAGCAGTTACTATCCAGCGGGAGGGATGGGGCAGTTCTTC. Amino acid sequence: CASSYYPAGGMGQFF.

This clonotype appeared a few times. The rearrangement links TRBV19 to TRBJ2-5, with 9 bases lining up with TRBD2. The CDR3 runs 16 residues. The germline V gene encodes CDR1 LNHDA and CDR2 SQIVND (reference sequence). After removal of 6 bases from V and 9 bases from J, the junction contained 17 bases not matched to a gene. The CDR3 nucleotides are TGTGCCAGTAGCCTCCTGGGTCTAGCGGGGAACGGGGCCCAGTACTTC. This translates into CASSLLGLAGNGAQYF.

This clonotype appeared many times. The V call is TRBV5-1, the J call TRBJ2-7; 12 bases line up with TRBD1. V lost 3 bases and J lost 2; bases outside the gene matches: 3. The CDR3 length is 15 residues. Germline V gene lookup returns CDR1 SGHRS and CDR2 YFSETQ. CDR3 loop: CASSWDRGPPYEQYF. The CDR3 DNA reads as TGCGCCAGCAGCTGGGACAGGGGGCCACCCTACGAGCAGTACTTC.

This clonotype has a handful of counts. The chain joins TRBV5-1 to TRBJ1-1, with D hard to call. Germline V lookup: CDR1 SGHRS, CDR2 YFSETQ. V was pared by 2 bases and J by 1 base, with 15 bases between. The CDR3 extends over 16 amino acids. The CDR3 here is CASSLNDVRGNTEAFF. The CDR3 DNA is TGCGCCAGCAGCTTAAATGATGTACGGGGGAACACTGAAGCTTTCTTT.